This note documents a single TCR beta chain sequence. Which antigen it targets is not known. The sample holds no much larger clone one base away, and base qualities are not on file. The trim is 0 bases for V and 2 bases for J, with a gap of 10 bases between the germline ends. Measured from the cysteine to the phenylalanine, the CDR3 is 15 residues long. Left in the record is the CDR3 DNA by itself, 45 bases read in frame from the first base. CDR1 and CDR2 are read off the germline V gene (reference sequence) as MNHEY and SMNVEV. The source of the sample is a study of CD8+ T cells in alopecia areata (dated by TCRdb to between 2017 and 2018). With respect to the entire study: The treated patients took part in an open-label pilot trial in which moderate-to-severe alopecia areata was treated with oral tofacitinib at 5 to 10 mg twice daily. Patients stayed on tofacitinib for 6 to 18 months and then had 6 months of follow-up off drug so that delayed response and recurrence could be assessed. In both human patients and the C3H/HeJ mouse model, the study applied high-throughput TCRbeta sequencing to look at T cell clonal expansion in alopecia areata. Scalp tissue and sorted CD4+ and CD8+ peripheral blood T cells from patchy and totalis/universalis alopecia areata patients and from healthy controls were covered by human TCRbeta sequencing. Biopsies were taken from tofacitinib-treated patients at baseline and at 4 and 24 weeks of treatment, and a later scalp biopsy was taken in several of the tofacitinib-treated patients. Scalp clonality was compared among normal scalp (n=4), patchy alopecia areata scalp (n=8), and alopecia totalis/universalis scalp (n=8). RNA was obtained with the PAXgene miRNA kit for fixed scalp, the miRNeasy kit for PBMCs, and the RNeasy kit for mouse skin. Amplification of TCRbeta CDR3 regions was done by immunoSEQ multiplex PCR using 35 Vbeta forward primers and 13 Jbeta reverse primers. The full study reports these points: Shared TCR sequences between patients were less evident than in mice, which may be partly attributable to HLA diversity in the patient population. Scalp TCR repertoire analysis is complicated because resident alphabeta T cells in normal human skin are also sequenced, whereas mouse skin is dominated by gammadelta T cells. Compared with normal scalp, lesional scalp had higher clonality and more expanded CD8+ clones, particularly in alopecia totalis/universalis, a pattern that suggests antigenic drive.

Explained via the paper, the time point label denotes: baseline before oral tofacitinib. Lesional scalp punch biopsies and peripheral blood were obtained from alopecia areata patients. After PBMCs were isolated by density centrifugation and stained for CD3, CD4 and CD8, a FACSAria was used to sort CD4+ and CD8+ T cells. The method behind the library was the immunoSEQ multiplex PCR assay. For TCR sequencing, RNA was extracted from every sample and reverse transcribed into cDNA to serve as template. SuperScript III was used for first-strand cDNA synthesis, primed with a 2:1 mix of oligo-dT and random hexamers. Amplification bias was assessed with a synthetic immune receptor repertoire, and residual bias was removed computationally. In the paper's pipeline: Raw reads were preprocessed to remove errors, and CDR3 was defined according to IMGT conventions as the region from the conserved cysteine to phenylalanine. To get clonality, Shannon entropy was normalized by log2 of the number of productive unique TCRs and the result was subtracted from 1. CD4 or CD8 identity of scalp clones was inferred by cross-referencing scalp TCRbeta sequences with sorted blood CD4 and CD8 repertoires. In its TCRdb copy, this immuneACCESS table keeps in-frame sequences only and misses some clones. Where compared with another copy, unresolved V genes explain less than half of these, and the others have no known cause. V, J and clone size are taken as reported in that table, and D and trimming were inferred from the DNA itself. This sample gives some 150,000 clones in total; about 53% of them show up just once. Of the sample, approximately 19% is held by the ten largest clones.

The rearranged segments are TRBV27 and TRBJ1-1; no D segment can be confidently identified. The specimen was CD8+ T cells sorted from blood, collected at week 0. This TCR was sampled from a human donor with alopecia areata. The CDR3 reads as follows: CASSLSRPSNTEAFF. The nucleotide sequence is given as TGTGCCAGCAGTTTATCCCGCCCTTCAAACACTGAAGCTTTCTTT.